The 23 T cell receptor beta chains in this list originate from one sample, sequenced in a study of CD8 T cells in ankylosing spondylitis. Overall study findings and caveats: Typical of ankylosing spondylitis blood, it appeared, was a TCR beta motif of fewer than 10 highly homologous variants.

From the 5' RACE reads, TCRdb called clonotypes with MiXCR, one entry per CDR3 protein. The sample has about 340,000 distinct CDR3 sequences, roughly 8% seen once. Their cognate antigens are unknown. Material: blood, either unsorted or a sorted T cell fraction (not recorded which). The receptors were sampled from a male donor with ankylosing spondylitis.

Many counts were recorded for this clonotype. This rearrangement joins TRBV24-1 to TRBJ1-5; D not certain. Germline V gives CDR1 KGHDR, CDR2 SFDVKD. The CDR3 length is 13 residues. V lost 5 bases and J 1 base, leaving 5 bases between the germline ends. This CDR3 reads CATSGRSNQPQHF. CDR3 nucleotides: TGTGCCACCAGTGGGAGAAGCAATCAGCCCCAGCATTTT.

The chain uses TRBV5-6 and TRBJ2-5; either TRBD1 or TRBD2 may fit D (5 bases each). CDR1 SGHDT and CDR2 YYEEEE come from the germline V gene. V was cut by 2 bases and J by 1 base, with 18 bases left in between. This CDR3 has 17 amino acids. The CDR3 here is CASSFLGDPTSQETQYF. CDR3 coding DNA: TGTGCCAGCAGCTTCCTAGGGGACCCTACTTCCCAAGAGACCCAGTACTTC.

This clonotype has a count of ten or more. This chain links TRBV29-1 with TRBJ1-5; the D is unclear. This CDR3 spans 13 amino acids. Germline values: CDR1 SQVTM, CDR2 ANQGSEA. Trimming pared 4 bases from V and 2 bases from J, leaving 9 bases between. The CDR3 region is CSVAGMGNQPQHF. The CDR3 DNA reads as TGCAGCGTTGCGGGAATGGGCAATCAGCCCCAGCATTTT. The full variable domain, its missing parts supplied by reference TRBV29-1 and TRBJ1-5, is SAVISQKPSRDICQRGTSLTIQCQVDSQVTMMFWYRQQPGQSLTLIATANQGSEATYESGFVIDKFPISRPNLTFSTLTVSNMSPEDSSIYLCSVAGMGNQPQHFGDGTRLSIL.

This clonotype was counted only a few times. V usage is TRBV29-1 and J usage is TRBJ2-5; perhaps TRBD2 as D (5 bases). V gave up 6 bases and J gave up 10 bases, with 21 bases separating them. Germline CDR1 is SQVTM and CDR2 is ANQGSEA. This CDR3 comprises 13 residues. CDR3 coding DNA: TGCAGCGTAATTGCGGATCAAGGAGAGGGCCAGTACTTC. Protein: CSVIADQGEGQYF.

There are many counts of this clonotype. The J gene is TRBJ2-2, the V gene TRBV7-6; no reliable D call. V lost 7 bases and J lost 2, with 14 bases in between. The CDR3 loop spans 15 amino acids. CDR1 and CDR2 (germline): SGHVS, FNYEAQ. The CDR3 spells CASKDPNTNTGELFF. CDR3 bases: TGTGCCAGCAAGGACCCCAACACCAACACCGGGGAGCTGTTTTTT.

The chain recombines TRBV29-1 with TRBJ1-2; D may be TRBD1 (6 bases). The CDR3 is made up of 15 amino acids. The germline CDR1 and CDR2 sequences are SQVTM and ANQGSEA. V gave up 4 bases and J gave up 4 bases, with 19 bases separating them. The CDR3 reads CSVVQGYDRGYGYTF. The CDR3 nucleotides read TGCAGCGTTGTACAGGGTTATGATCGAGGCTATGGCTACACCTTC.

V gene TRBV3-1 combines with J gene TRBJ2-5, with TRBD1 matching 7 bases. From germline, CDR1 is LGHDT and CDR2 YNNKEL (reference sequence). After removal of 0 bases from V and 3 bases from J, the junction contained 4 bases not matched to a gene. This CDR3 is built from 15 residues. Here the CDR3 reads CASSQDRQGEETQYF. The CDR3 DNA is TGTGCCAGCAGCCAAGATCGCCAGGGGGAAGAGACCCAGTACTTC.

CDR3 bases: TGTGCCTCAAACCGGGCGGGCGGGAGCCCAGATACGCAGTATTTT. It specifies CASNRAGGSPDTQYF. The chain is built from TRBV30 and TRBJ2-3; TRBD2 agrees at 7 bases. The CDR3 is made up of 15 amino acids. The germline V gene has CDR1 GTSNPN and CDR2 SVGIG (reference sequence). The V gene end was trimmed by 7 bases and the J gene end by 4 bases; junction bases not matched to a gene: 14. The whole variable domain, filled in from reference TRBV30 and TRBJ2-3, reads SQTIHQWPATLVQPVGSPLSLECTVEGTSNPNLYWYRQAAGRGLQLLFYSVGIGQISSEVPQNLSASRPQDRQFILSSKKLLLSDSGFYLCASNRAGGSPDTQYFGPGTRLTVL.

This clonotype was picked up a small number of times. J is TRBJ1-1 and V is TRBV3-1; D uncertain. The germline V and J ends were trimmed by 3 bases and 2 bases, with 16 bases remaining between them. In germline, CDR1 is LGHDT, CDR2 YNNKEL (reference sequence). The length of the CDR3 is 16 residues. CDR3 region: CASSQAFGRQNTEAFF. In DNA form, the CDR3 reads TGTGCCAGCAGCCAGGCATTCGGACGACAAAACACTGAAGCTTTCTTT.

This clonotype was counted between two and nine times. The chain recombines TRBV4-2 with TRBJ2-2, with 9 nucleotides matching TRBD1. The germline CDR1 and CDR2 sequences are LGHNA and YNFKEQ. This CDR3 comprises 18 residues. The V gene end was trimmed by 3 bases and the J gene end by 3 bases; junction bases not matched to a gene: 11. The CDR3 loop is CASSQPFQGQGHTGELFF. CDR3 DNA: TGTGCCAGCAGCCAGCCTTTCCAGGGACAGGGTCACACCGGGGAGCTGTTTTTT.

This clonotype was observed at least ten times. The chain recombines TRBV7-9 with TRBJ2-2; maybe TRBD1 (5 bases). The V gene's germline CDR1 is SEHNR and CDR2 FQNEAQ (reference sequence). This CDR3 region has 14 residues. With 4 bases removed from V and 5 bases from J, the gap between germline ends came to 11 bases. CDR3 in amino acids: CASSSTEATGELFF. The CDR3 bases are TGTGCCAGCAGCTCGACAGAAGCTACCGGGGAGCTGTTTTTT.

This clonotype showed up many times. The chain links TRBV4-1 to TRBJ2-7, with 8 bases identical to TRBD2. The V segment lost 6 bases and the J segment 5 bases; nucleotides outside the gene matches: 12. Germline V gives CDR1 MGHRA, CDR2 YSYEKL. The CDR3 spans 15 residues. Here the CDR3 reads CASSPMTGGPHEQYF. The CDR3 DNA reads TGCGCCAGCAGTCCTATGACGGGAGGGCCCCACGAGCAGTACTTC.

The rearrangement links TRBV4-1 to TRBJ1-1; D remains ambiguous. CDR1 is MGHRA, CDR2 YSYEKL, per germline. The ends were cut back, 3 bases at V and 0 bases at J, with 11 bases in the middle. The CDR3 is made up of 15 amino acids. The CDR3 coding sequence is TGCGCCAGCAGCCAGGCCGACCCGATGAACACTGAAGCTTTCTTT. This sequence encodes CASSQADPMNTEAFF.

This clonotype appeared many times. The chain uses TRBV27 and TRBJ1-2; no clear D. Trimming removed 6 bases at V and 0 bases at J, with 11 bases between. CDR3 length: 14 residues. Per germline, CDR1 MNHEY and CDR2 SMNVEV (reference sequence). In nucleotides, the CDR3 is TGTGCCAGCAGCGGCGGAGAAGCTAACTATGGCTACACCTTC. Translation gives CASSGGEANYGYTF.

This chain links TRBV18 with TRBJ2-3; possible D gene TRBD2, 5 bases. The CDR3 runs 18 residues. The V end lost 1 base, the J end lost 2 bases, and 19 bases lay between the germline ends. Looked up from germline, CDR1 is KGHSH and CDR2 is LQKENI. Here the CDR3 DNA reads TGTGCCAGCTCACCACGGGCCGCGGCTAGCAGTCACACAGATACGCAGTATTTT. Its protein product is CASSPRAAASSHTDTQYF.

This clonotype was recorded only once. This rearrangement joins TRBV28 to TRBJ2-2, with 9 positions matching TRBD2. The V and J ends lost 5 bases and 1 base, in that order; junction bases with no gene match: 5. The CDR3 covers 16 residues. The germline gives CDR1 MDHEN, CDR2 SYDVKM. The CDR3 here is CASSVLSGRNTGELFF. Here the CDR3 DNA reads TGTGCCAGCAGTGTGCTTAGCGGGAGGAACACCGGGGAGCTGTTTTTT.

The chain couples TRBV20-1 to TRBJ2-7; 7 positions agree with TRBD2. Germline values: CDR1 DFQATT, CDR2 SNEGSKA (reference sequence). V shed 2 bases and J 6 bases; nucleotides not matched to a gene: 16. The CDR3 is 16 residues long. The CDR3 DNA sequence: TGCAGTGCTAGAACCGTTCTCGTAGGCGGGAGCCGCGAGCAGTACTTC. This gives the protein CSARTVLVGGSREQYF.

The rearrangement joins TRBV12-3 or TRBV12-4 to TRBJ2-1, with D perhaps TRBD1 or TRBD2 (5 bases each). Trimming removed 4 bases from V and 2 bases from J, with 12 bases in between. There are 15 residues in the CDR3. CDR3 DNA: TGTGCCAGCAGTTCACGGGACGTAGCCTACAATGAGCAGTTCTTC. Translation: CASSSRDVAYNEQFF.

This clonotype was picked up a small number of times. The rearrangement uses TRBV5-1 and TRBJ2-5; weak D call: TRBD1 (5 bases). The V gene lost 1 base and the J gene lost 4 bases, with 11 bases spanning the gap. The CDR3 has 14 amino acids. Germline CDR1 SGHRS, CDR2 YFSETQ. The CDR3 DNA is TGCGCCAGCAGCTTGAAGGAGCAGGGAGAGACCCAGTACTTC. It specifies CASSLKEQGETQYF.

The V and J genes are TRBV18 and TRBJ2-1; 9 bases are a match to TRBD2. V lost 5 bases to trimming and J lost 9 bases; unmatched junction nucleotides: 8. CDR1 and CDR2 (germline): KGHSH, LQKENI. The CDR3 covers 14 residues. The CDR3 reads CASSATSGFGEQFF. The DNA of the CDR3 is TGTGCCAGCTCAGCGACTAGCGGCTTTGGTGAGCAGTTCTTC.

This chain uses TRBV5-1 with TRBJ1-6; 8 bases line up with TRBD1. Germline values: CDR1 SGHRS, CDR2 YFSETQ. The CDR3 length is 15 residues. After removal of 3 bases from V and 10 bases from J, the junction contained 9 bases not matched to a gene. CDR3 nucleotide sequence: TGCGCCAGCAGCTCGTCGGGACAGGAGGGATCACCCCTCCACTTT. Amino acids: CASSSSGQEGSPLHF. The full variable domain, in which reference TRBV5-1 and TRBJ1-6 provide the parts outside the CDR3, is KAGVTQTPRYLIKTRGQQVTLSCSPISGHRSVSWYQQTPGQGLQFLFEYFSETQRNKGNFPGRFSGRQFSNSRSEMNVSTLELGDSALYLCASSSSGQEGSPLHFGNGTRLTVT.

This clonotype was seen a handful of times. Written as DNA, the CDR3 is TGCAGCGTTGAAGATCTTGGGGGACCTCGCGGGACCTACGAGCAGTACTTC. The encoded protein is CSVEDLGGPRGTYEQYF. The V gene is TRBV29-1, the J gene TRBJ2-7, with D tentatively TRBD2 (6 bases). Trimming took 0 bases from V and 2 from J, leaving 20 bases between them. This CDR3 is 17 amino acids long. Germline lookup yields CDR1 SQVTM and CDR2 ANQGSEA.

This clonotype was found a few times. The chain couples TRBV11-1 to TRBJ2-1, with 10 bases fitting TRBD2. Trimming took 5 bases from V and 10 from J; bases not matched to a gene: 11. The CDR3 contains 15 residues. Germline V CDR1 and CDR2: SGHAT, FQDESV (reference sequence). The CDR3 here is CASSQGASGRGEQFF. Here the CDR3 DNA reads TGTGCCAGCAGCCAAGGCGCTAGCGGGAGAGGAGAGCAGTTCTTC.